This is a list of T cell receptor beta chains from one sample in a study of PD-L1 blockade in urothelial cancer. Repertoires were generated with immunoSEQ multiplex PCR, while TCRdb's copy carries only in-frame clones and drops some. The repertoire holds 70,000 or so clones, around 80% seen once, with less than 5.5% in the top ten. The sequencing used PBMCs, collected around atezolizumab (anti-PD-L1) treatment. The receptor source for this set is a man aged 65 to 85 with urothelial cancer. The CDR3 runs from the conserved cysteine through the conserved F or W.

TRBV15	CATSRWVGGGAQNTEAFF
TRBV10-3	CAIGTGLSNTGELFF
TRBV28	CASRRDRGSYEQYF
TRBV4-1	CASSQGLAGYNEQFF
TRBV5-6	CASIRAGGAYNEQFF
TRBV11-3	CASSRGVRTGTDTQYF
TRBV7-9	CASRTEGVNEQFF
TRBV6-5	CASSYDRDYGYTF
TRBV13	CASSLRPRSPSSYNEQFF
TRBV19	CASSGGREHNEQFF
TRBV19	CASSFGTGDPSYEQYF
TRBV2	CASRLAGETQYF
TRBV2	CASSVGGPGTGELFF
TRBV5-6	CASSLDRGNTEAFF
TRBV28	CASSLLQARDEQYF
TRBV6-1	CASSVKPQFEEFF
TRBV25-1	CASSELERTEAFF
TRBV5-1	CASSLTGARDTQHF
TRBV4-1	CASSHSGQGTDTQYF
TRBV5-1	CASSRVGASGDTQYF
TRBV7-9	CATLAGELFF
TRBV28	CASTPSGSSYEQYF
TRBV10-3	CAISESPERGYTF
TRBV27	CASSSKTHSGGQPQHF
TRBV7-9	CASSLDGGIYEQYF
TRBV2	CASSPFNQPQHF
TRBV9	CASSVSGNTEAFF
TRBV19	CASAILAGGAADTQYF
TRBV5-1	CASSSGGGNEKLFF
TRBV11-2	CASSLDQRGFDEQFF
TRBV6-5	CASSSGLNEKLFF
TRBV30	CAWSRSPGTGGGETQYF
TRBV5-4	CASSLGQGSSYEQYF